This TCR beta chain was recorded in a study of technical replicates of blood from a handful of donors. Assay used: immunoSEQ multiplex PCR; TCRdb lists only in-frame clones, some missing. Among some 64,000 clones listed, around 92% were seen once. This CDR3 is built from 17 residues. Germline loops: CDR1 SGDLS, CDR2 YYNGEE. V lost 3 bases and J lost 0, with 17 bases in between. The chain joins TRBV9 to TRBJ2-3, with a tentative D call TRBD2 (7 bases). Source material: PBMCs. This TCR was recovered from a human donor in good health. Some clones in this sample may be carry-over from other donors' samples. CDR3 region: CASSALGGGLSTDTQYF. Here the CDR3 DNA reads TGTGCCAGCAGCGCCTTGGGGGGGGGCCTTAGCACAGATACGCAGTATTTT.